The clone carrying this TCR beta chain came up many times. These data are taken from a study of Graves' ophthalmopathy and Graves' hyperthyroidism. About the research overall: At initial diagnosis, peripheral blood was obtained, and this preceded any treatment.

Hyperthyroidism counted as stable given no ophthalmopathy within 18 months of follow-up. No donor had other autoimmune disease, uncontrolled infection, pregnancy or lactation. PBMCs were isolated by Ficoll-Paque density gradient centrifugation, using about 9.2 ml of fresh peripheral blood as the starting material. Amplification from RNA transcripts yielded the TCR beta CDR3 regions. First-round RT-PCR used HTBI primers; second-round multiplex PCR followed. Each CDR3 protein is one row after TCRdb ran MiXCR on the multiplex PCR reads. The sample shows under 800,000 distinct CDR3 sequences, roughly 20% of them seen only once. Germline V gene data show CDR1 as GTSNPN and CDR2 as SVGIG (reference sequence). The ends lost 8 bases at V and 7 bases at J; junction bases unmatched: 9. This CDR3 spans 13 amino acids.

The sequence derives from a woman aged 18 to 35 with stable Graves' hyperthyroidism. Some clones in this sample may be carry-over from other donors' samples. The chain carries TRBV30 and TRBJ1-5; 9 nucleotides align to TRBD1. Input material: peripheral blood. The CDR3 reads CARNRGQEQPQHF. CDR3 DNA: TGTGCCCGGAACAGGGGGCAAGAGCAGCCCCAGCATTTT.